A single T cell receptor (beta chain) is shown here with its context. These data come from a study of blood T cell repertoires in COVID-19. Data came from immunoSEQ multiplex PCR; TCRdb stores just in-frame clones and leaves some out. This repertoire shows over 150,000 clones, approximately 85% found once; its top ten account for around 6.2%. Cohort placement rested on clinical history that participants reported themselves. The CDR3 runs to 12 residues. Germline V lookup: CDR1 GTSNPN, CDR2 SVGIG (reference sequence). The V gene lost 4 bases and the J gene lost 10 bases, with 17 bases spanning the gap.

The chain is built from TRBV30 and TRBJ2-7, with D perhaps TRBD2 (7 bases). This clonotype was obtained from a man aged 40-50 years who had recovered from COVID-19. The material sequenced was PBMCs or T cells enriched from blood (not recorded which). CDR3 DNA sequence: TGTGCCTGGAAGGCAGGGGAGGGGATCCAGTACTTC. This translates into CAWKAGEGIQYF.